The clone carrying this T cell receptor (beta chain) has more than one count but fewer than ten. Its antigen is currently unknown. Germline assignment: CDR1 SGHDN and CDR2 FVKESK. V was pared by 0 bases and J by 7 bases, with 15 bases between. This CDR3 contains 15 residues. This entry comes from a study of post-analysis software for immune sequencing data. Background on the study: The courses of disease that were included comprised relapsing-remitting, secondary progressive and progressive-relapsing multiple sclerosis.

TCR beta cDNA libraries had unique molecular identifiers. T cells numbering 1 to 10 million yielded cDNA molecules that totaled approximately 500,000. TCRdb independently ran MiXCR on the PCR reads; one entry per CDR3 protein. The sample contains approximately 730,000 distinct CDR3 sequences, 40% to 55% of which appear only once. Notes on the study in general: Multiple sclerosis patients showed significantly lower normalized Chao1 diversity than controls did. Patients carried roughly 5 TRBV segments more frequently than controls did, and TRBV5-6, TRBV5-1 and TRBV20-1 were among them. Samples made in the same batch grouped tightly together by F measure.

The receptor comes from a girl aged 5-17 years with multiple sclerosis. Sequenced sample: blood. V and J are TRBV14 and TRBJ1-2, with D possibly matching TRBD1 (6 bases). The chain's CDR3 is CASSQDLQGTAGYTF. The CDR3 DNA is TGTGCCAGCAGCCAAGATCTACAGGGAACGGCTGGCTACACCTTC. The full variable domain, in which reference TRBV14 and TRBJ1-2 provide the parts outside the CDR3, is EAGVTQFPSHSVIEKGQTVTLRCDPISGHDNLYWYRRVMGKEIKFLLHFVKESKQDESGMPNNRFLAERTGGTYSTLKVQPAELEDSGVYFCASSQDLQGTAGYTFGSGTRLTVV.